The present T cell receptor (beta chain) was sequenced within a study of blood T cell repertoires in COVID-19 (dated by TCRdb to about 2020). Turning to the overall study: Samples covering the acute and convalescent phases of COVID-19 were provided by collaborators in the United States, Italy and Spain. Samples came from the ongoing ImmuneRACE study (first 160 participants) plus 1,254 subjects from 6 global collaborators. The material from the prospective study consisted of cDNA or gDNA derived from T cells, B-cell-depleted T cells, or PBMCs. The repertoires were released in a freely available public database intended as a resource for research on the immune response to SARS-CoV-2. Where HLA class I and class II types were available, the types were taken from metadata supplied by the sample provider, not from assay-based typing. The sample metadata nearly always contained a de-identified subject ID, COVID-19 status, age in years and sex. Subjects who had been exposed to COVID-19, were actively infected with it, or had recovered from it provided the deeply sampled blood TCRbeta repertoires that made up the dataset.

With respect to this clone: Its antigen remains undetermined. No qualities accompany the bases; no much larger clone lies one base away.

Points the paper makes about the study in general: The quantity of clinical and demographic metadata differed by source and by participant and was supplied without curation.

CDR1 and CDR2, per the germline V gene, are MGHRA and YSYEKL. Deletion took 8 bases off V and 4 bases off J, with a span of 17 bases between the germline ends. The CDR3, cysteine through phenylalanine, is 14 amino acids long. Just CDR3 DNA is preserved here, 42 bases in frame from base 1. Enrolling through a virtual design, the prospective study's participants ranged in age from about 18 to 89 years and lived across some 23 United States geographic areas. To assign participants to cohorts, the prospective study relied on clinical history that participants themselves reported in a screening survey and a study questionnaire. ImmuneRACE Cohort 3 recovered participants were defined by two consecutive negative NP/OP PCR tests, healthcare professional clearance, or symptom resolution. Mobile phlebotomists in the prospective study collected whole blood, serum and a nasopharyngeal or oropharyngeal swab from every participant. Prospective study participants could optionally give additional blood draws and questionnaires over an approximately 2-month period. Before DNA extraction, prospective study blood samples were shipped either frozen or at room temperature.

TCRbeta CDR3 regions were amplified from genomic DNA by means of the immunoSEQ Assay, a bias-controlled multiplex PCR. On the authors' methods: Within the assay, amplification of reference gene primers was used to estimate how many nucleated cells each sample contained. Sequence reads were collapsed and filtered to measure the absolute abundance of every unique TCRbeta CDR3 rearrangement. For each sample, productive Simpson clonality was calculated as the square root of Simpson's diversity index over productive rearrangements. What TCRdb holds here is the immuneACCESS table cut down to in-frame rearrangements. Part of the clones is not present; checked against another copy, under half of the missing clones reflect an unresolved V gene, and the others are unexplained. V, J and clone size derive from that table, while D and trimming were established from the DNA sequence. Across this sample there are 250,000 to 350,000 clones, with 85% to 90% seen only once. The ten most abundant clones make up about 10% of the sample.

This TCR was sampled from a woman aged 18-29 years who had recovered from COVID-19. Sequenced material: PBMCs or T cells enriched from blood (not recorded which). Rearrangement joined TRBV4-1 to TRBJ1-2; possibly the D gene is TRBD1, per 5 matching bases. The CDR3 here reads CASAPMGLTYGYTF. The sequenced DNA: TGCGCCAGCGCCCCCATGGGACTTACCTATGGCTACACCTTC.